This TCR beta chain came from a study of a mutant IDH1 vaccine in newly diagnosed glioma. Study overall: Investigators started vaccination 4-6 weeks after radiotherapy alone, or with temozolomide cycles.

As for time point: week 23, last vaccination. In every dose of vaccine, 300 ug of mutant IDH1 20-mer peptide was given alongside topical imiquimod. With respect to this clone: Its antigen is as yet unknown.

Assay: immunoSEQ multiplex PCR; the TCRdb copy retains only in-frame clones and omits some. The sample consists of about 38,000 clones, about four fifths of them appearing once. V lost 6 bases, J lost 0 bases, and 6 bases lay in between. This CDR3 has 12 amino acids. CDR1 is WNHNN and CDR2 is SYGVQD in the germline V gene (reference sequence). The source of this sequence is a man aged 40-55 years with glioma. The source was PBMCs, collected from a glioma patient whose treatment included an IDH1 peptide vaccine. The chain recombines TRBV10-1 with TRBJ2-7; D is uncertain. The CDR3 region has the DNA TGCGCCAGCAGGGCCAGCTCCTACGAGCAGTACTTC. Its translation: CASRASSYEQYF.